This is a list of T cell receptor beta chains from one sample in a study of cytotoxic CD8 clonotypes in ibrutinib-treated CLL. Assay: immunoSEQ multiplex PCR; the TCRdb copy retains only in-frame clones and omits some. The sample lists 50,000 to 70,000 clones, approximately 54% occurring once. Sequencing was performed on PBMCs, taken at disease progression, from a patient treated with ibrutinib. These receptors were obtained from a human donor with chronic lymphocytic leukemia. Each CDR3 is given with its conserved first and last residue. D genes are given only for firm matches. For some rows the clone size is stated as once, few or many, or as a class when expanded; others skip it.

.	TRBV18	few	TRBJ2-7	TGTGCCAGCTCACCAAGCTCCTACGAGCAGTACTTC	CASSPSSYEQYF
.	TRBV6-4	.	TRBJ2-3	TGTGCCAGCGCACTGACGTCCGCGGGAACAGATACGCAGTATTTT	CASALTSAGTDTQYF
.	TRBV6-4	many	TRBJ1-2	TGTGCCAGCAGGGACTTACTTAACTATGGCTACACCTTC	CASRDLLNYGYTF
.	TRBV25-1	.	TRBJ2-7	TGTGCCAGCAGTGAAGGAGGTGAATACGAGCAGTACTTC	CASSEGGEYEQYF
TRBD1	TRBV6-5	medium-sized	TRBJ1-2	TGTGCCAGCAGTCGGGACAGGGCGAGTGGCTACACCTTC	CASSRDRASGYTF
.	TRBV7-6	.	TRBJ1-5	TGTGCCAGCAGCTTAGATCTCACCCAGCCCCAGCATTTT	CASSLDLTQPQHF
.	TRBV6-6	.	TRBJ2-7	TGTGCCAGCAGTTACTCGAGCCGTTCCTACGAGCAGTACTTC	CASSYSSRSYEQYF
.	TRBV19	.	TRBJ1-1	TGTGCCAGTAGTATAAGGCAGGGGTACACTGAAGCTTTCTTT	CASSIRQGYTEAFF
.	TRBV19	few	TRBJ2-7	TGTGCCAGTTCCTGGGGGGCGACCTACGAGCAGTACTTC	CASSWGATYEQYF
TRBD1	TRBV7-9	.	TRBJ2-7	TGTGCCAGCAGCCACAAACAGGGACAGCTCTCCGAGCAGTACTTC	CASSHKQGQLSEQYF
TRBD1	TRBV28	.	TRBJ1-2	TGTGCCAGCAGTTTGACGGGACAGGGGGCTTCTGGCTACACCTTC	CASSLTGQGASGYTF
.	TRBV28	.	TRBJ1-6	TGTGCCAGCAGCCGGGACTCAGATTGGGGTTCACCCCTCCACTTT	CASSRDSDWGSPLHF
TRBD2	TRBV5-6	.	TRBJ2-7	TGTGCCAGCAGCTCCGCGTTAGCGGGAGGGCCGGGTAGGCCGTTC	CASSSALAGGPGRPF
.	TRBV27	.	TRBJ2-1	TGTGCCAGCAGTTTGACACAGACTTTTAACAATGAGCAGTTCTTC	CASSLTQTFNNEQFF
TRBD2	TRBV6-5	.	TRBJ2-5	TGTGCCACTCGCCCAGCGGGATCCGAGACCCAGTACTTC	CATRPAGSETQYF
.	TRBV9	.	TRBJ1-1	TGTGCCAGCAGCGTAGATGTGACAGGCGAAGCTTTCTTT	CASSVDVTGEAFF
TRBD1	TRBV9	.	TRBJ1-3	TGTGCCAGCAGCACTACAGGGGCCGGGGGAAACACCATATATTTT	CASSTTGAGGNTIYF
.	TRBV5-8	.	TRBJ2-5	TGTGCCAGCAGCTCAAAGGGACATCCGGCAGAGACCCAGTACTTC	CASSSKGHPAETQYF
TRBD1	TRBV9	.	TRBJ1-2	TGTGCCAGCAGCGTCGATCCGACAGGGGACTATGGCTACACCTTC	CASSVDPTGDYGYTF
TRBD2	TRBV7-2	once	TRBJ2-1	TGTGCCAGCAGTCCAACGACTAGCGGCAATGAGCAGTTCTTC	CASSPTTSGNEQFF
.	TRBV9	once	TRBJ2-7	TGTGCCAGCAGCGCTGGACTCTCGCTCCAAGACGAGCAGTACTTC	CASSAGLSLQDEQYF
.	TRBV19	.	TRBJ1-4	TGTGCCAGTAGTGGATCAAGGGGAGGGACGGGGCTTTACGAAAAACTGTTTTTT	CASSGSRGGTGLYEKLFF
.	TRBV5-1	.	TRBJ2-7	TGCGCCAGCAGCTTCCGGTCGACGGGGGAGCAGTACTTC	CASSFRSTGEQYF
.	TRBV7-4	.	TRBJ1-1	TGTGCCAGCAGCCCAGGATCTATTGAAGCTTTCTTT	CASSPGSIEAFF
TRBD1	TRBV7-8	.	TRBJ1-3	TGTGCCAGCAGGACCCCGGGACAGGGGGCTGAAAACACCATATATTTT	CASRTPGQGAENTIYF
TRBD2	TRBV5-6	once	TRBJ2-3	TGTGCCAGCAGCTTGGTCCAGCGGGAGTGGGGAGATACGCAGTATTTT	CASSLVQREWGDTQYF
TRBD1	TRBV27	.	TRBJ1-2	TGTGCCAGCAGTTTATCAGTCAGGGGGGAGAATGGCTACACCTTC	CASSLSVRGENGYTF
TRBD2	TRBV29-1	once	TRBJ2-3	TGCAGCGGAGCGGGATTCACAGATACGCAGTATTTT	CSGAGFTDTQYF
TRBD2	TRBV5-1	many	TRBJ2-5	TGCGCCAGCAGCCCTAGCGGGGGGGCCGGTGAGACCCAGTACTTC	CASSPSGGAGETQYF
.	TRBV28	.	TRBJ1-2	TGTGCCAGCAGTTTATCAGGGTTAGGCTACACCTTC	CASSLSGLGYTF
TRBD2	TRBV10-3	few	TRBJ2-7	TGTGCCATCAGGTCACTAGCGTACGAGCAGTACTTC	CAIRSLAYEQYF
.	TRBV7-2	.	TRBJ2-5	TGTGCCAGCAGCAAATCGTCCAGGGTAGAGACCCAGTACTTC	CASSKSSRVETQYF
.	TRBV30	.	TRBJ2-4	TGTGCCTGGAGTGGGTCAGGGAACATTCAGTACTTC	CAWSGSGNIQYF
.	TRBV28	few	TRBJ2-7	TGTGCCAGCATGGGGATCTACGAGCAGTACTTC	CASMGIYEQYF
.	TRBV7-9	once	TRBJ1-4	TGTGCCAGCAGCCCCCGTAGAAGTAATGAAAAACTGTTTTTT	CASSPRRSNEKLFF
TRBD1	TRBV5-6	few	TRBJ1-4	TGTGCCAGCAGCTTGTATCCGTGGACAGGGACTAATGAAAAACTGTTTTTT	CASSLYPWTGTNEKLFF